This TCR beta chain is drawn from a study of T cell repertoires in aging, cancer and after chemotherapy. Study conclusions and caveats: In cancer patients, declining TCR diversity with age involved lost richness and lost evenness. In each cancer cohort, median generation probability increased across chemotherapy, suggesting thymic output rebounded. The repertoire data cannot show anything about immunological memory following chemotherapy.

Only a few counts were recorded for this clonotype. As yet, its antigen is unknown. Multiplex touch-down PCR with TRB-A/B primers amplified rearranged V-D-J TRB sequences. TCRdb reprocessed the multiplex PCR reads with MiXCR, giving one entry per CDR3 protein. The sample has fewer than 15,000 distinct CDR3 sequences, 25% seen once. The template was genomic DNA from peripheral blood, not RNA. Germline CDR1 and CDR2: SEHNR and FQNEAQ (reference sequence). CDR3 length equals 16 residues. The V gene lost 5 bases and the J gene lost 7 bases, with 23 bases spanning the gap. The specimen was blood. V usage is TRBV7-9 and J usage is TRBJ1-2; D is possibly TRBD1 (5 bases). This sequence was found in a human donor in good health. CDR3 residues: CASSQARPGRLFGYTF. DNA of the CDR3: TGTGCCAGCAGCCAGGCGCGTCCAGGGCGGCTATTTGGCTACACCTTC.